One sample yielded the 23 T cell receptor beta chains listed below, sequenced in a study of cytomegalovirus exposure and HLA in healthy donors. In the PCR, 60 Vbeta and 13 Jbeta primers were used. Only in-frame clones appear in the TCRdb table, and some are missing; sequencing was by immunoSEQ multiplex PCR. The table includes approximately 210,000 clones, about three quarters detected once. The sequencing sample was made of PBMCs. All receptors come from a woman aged 30 to 39 in good health and CMV-seropositive.

The gene calls are TRBV10-3 and TRBJ2-3; 11 positions match TRBD2. The CDR3 covers 13 residues. Germline CDR1 and CDR2: ENHRY and SYGVKD. The J segment lost 2 bases and the V segment lost 11 bases, leaving 3 bases of the junction unmatched. CDR3 amino acids: CASTSGTTDTQYF. DNA of the CDR3: TGTGCCTCGACTAGCGGGACCACAGATACGCAGTATTTT.

The chain combines TRBV2 with TRBJ1-2; 7 positions match TRBD1. The CDR3 is 14 residues long. After removal of 3 bases from V and 8 bases from J, the junction contained 9 bases not matched to a gene. Germline assignment: CDR1 SNHLY and CDR2 FYNNEI. The CDR3 here is CASSDRQGIRGYTF. The CDR3 region has the DNA TGTGCCAGCAGTGATCGACAGGGTATCCGGGGCTACACCTTC.

This clone was observed once. The V and J genes are TRBV2 and TRBJ1-4, with D unclear. Trimming left V 4 bases short and J 2 bases short, with 14 bases between. The CDR3 is 16 residues long. Germline loops: CDR1 SNHLY, CDR2 FYNNEI. The CDR3 coding sequence is TGTGCCAGCAGTGCTCCAGTTTTATCGACTAATGAAAAACTGTTTTTT. It yields the protein CASSAPVLSTNEKLFF.

The CDR3 is CASGPTDEEKLFF. The DNA of the CDR3 is TGTGCCAGTGGCCCGACTGATGAGGAAAAACTGTTTTTT. V gene TRBV19 combines with J gene TRBJ1-4; no definite D call. The CDR3 runs to 13 residues. Germline CDR1 reads LNHDA; CDR2 reads SQIVND (reference sequence). With 8 bases removed from V and 8 bases from J, the gap between germline ends came to 15 bases.

The chain links TRBV5-1 to TRBJ1-2; 7 bases fit TRBD1. The germline V gene has CDR1 SGHRS and CDR2 YFSETQ. The CDR3 has 14 amino acids. V trimming: 4 bases; J trimming: 8 bases; junction bases outside the gene matches: 11. For the CDR3, the DNA is TGCGCCAGCAGCCCCCTGGACAGGATGAGCGGCTACACCTTC. As protein: CASSPLDRMSGYTF. Using reference TRBV5-1 and TRBJ1-2 for the parts outside the CDR3, the full variable domain is KAGVTQTPRYLIKTRGQQVTLSCSPISGHRSVSWYQQTPGQGLQFLFEYFSETQRNKGNFPGRFSGRQFSNSRSEMNVSTLELGDSALYLCASSPLDRMSGYTFGSGTRLTVV.

V and J are TRBV15 and TRBJ1-2; D is ambiguous. Germline-derived CDR1 and CDR2 are LNHNV and YYDKDF (reference sequence). V lost 5 bases and J lost 0, with 13 bases in between. The CDR3 sequence is 15 residues long. The CDR3 loop reads CATSVGRTTNYGYTF. CDR3 DNA: TGTGCCACCAGCGTTGGGAGGACCACTAACTATGGCTACACCTTC.

The chain links TRBV4-2 to TRBJ1-5; D is unclear. Germline CDR1 and CDR2: LGHNA and YNFKEQ. CDR3 length: 14 residues. The germline V and J ends were trimmed by 4 bases and 5 bases, with 12 bases remaining between them. CDR3 DNA: TGTGCCAGCAGCCTCCTCGCGGGCGATCAGCCCCAGCATTTT. Its translation: CASSLLAGDQPQHF.

This clone was counted a few times. The chain links TRBV5-1 to TRBJ2-3; TRBD1 matches at 8 bases. Germline assignment: CDR1 SGHRS and CDR2 YFSETQ. The CDR3 runs 15 residues. Losses at the gene ends were 2 bases for V and 3 bases for J; bases not matched to a gene: 5. CDR3 residues: CASSFFQGATDTQYF. CDR3 DNA sequence: TGCGCCAGCAGCTTTTTTCAGGGGGCTACAGATACGCAGTATTTT.

The rearrangement joins TRBV28 to TRBJ1-5; D gene uncertain. The V gene's germline CDR1 is MDHEN and CDR2 SYDVKM. The CDR3 is made up of 11 amino acids. V lost 6 bases to trimming and J lost 9 bases, with 9 bases between them. The CDR3 loop reads CASSDEGPQHF. CDR3 coding DNA: TGTGCCAGCAGCGATGAGGGGCCCCAGCATTTT.

This clone has a handful of counts. Other DNA sequences in the same sample also yield this CDR3. The chain carries TRBV19 and TRBJ1-2; D not certain. The CDR3 loop spans 11 amino acids. The germline V gene has CDR1 LNHDA and CDR2 SQIVND (reference sequence). The V end lost 7 bases, the J end lost 4 bases, and 7 bases lay between the germline ends. The CDR3 sequence is CASTPGYGYTF. The CDR3 DNA reads as TGTGCCAGTACTCCGGGCTATGGCTACACCTTC.

This chain joins TRBV7-9 and TRBJ2-5; D might be TRBD2 (5 bases). V lost 7 bases, J lost 4 bases, and 19 bases lay in between. This CDR3 contains 15 residues. Germline CDR1 SEHNR, CDR2 FQNEAQ (reference sequence). Written as DNA, the CDR3 is TGTGCCAGCACTCTCCCAGGACGGGAAGCAGAGACCCAGTACTTC. This encodes CASTLPGREAETQYF. The whole variable domain, filled in from reference TRBV7-9 and TRBJ2-5, reads DTGVSQNPRHKITKRGQNVTFRCDPISEHNRLYWYRQTLGQGPEFLTYFQNEAQLEKSRLLSDRFSAERPKGSFSTLEIQRTEQGDSAMYLCASTLPGREAETQYFGPGTRLLVL.

The chain has TRBV28 and TRBJ1-2; perhaps TRBD1 as D (5 bases). V gave up 8 bases and J gave up 4 bases, with 14 bases separating them. Germline assignment: CDR1 MDHEN and CDR2 SYDVKM. This CDR3 contains 13 residues. The DNA for the CDR3 is TGTGCCAGCTCCCAGTCTAGGGGCTATGGCTACACCTTC. This translates into CASSQSRGYGYTF.

The chain employs TRBV7-2 and TRBJ2-7, with 7 bases aligning to TRBD2. The CDR3 is 16 residues long. Per the germline V gene, CDR1 is SGHTA and CDR2 is FQGNSA. V was clipped by 2 bases and J by 7 bases; unmatched bases: 14. The CDR3 DNA follows: TGTGCCAGCAGCTTAAAAGGGGCGAGCGGGGCGGGAGAGCAGTACTTC. It encodes CASSLKGASGAGEQYF.

V and J are TRBV10-3 and TRBJ1-2; D gene unclear. Trimming took 0 bases from V and 4 from J, leaving 6 bases between them. The CDR3 sequence is 13 residues long. Germline V gene lookup returns CDR1 ENHRY and CDR2 SYGVKD. The CDR3 sequence: CAISESSGYGYTF. DNA for the CDR3: TGTGCCATCAGTGAGTCGTCGGGCTATGGCTACACCTTC.

The V and J genes are TRBV7-2 and TRBJ1-5; TRBD1 matches at 9 bases. This CDR3 has 14 amino acids. Germline V gene data show CDR1 as SGHTA and CDR2 as FQGNSA. The junction had 0 bases not matched to a gene; V was cut back by 1 base and J by 5 bases. The CDR3: CASSLDRGHQPQHF. In DNA form, the CDR3 reads TGTGCCAGCAGCTTAGACAGGGGGCATCAGCCCCAGCATTTT. The full variable domain, rest sourced from reference TRBV7-2 and TRBJ1-5, is GAGVSQSPSNKVTEKGKDVELRCDPISGHTALYWYRQSLGQGLEFLIYFQGNSAPDKSGLPSDRFSAERTGGSVSTLTIQRTQQEDSAVYLCASSLDRGHQPQHFGDGTRLSIL.

This chain connects TRBV7-9 to TRBJ1-3; 7 nucleotides line up with TRBD1. Germline V gene data show CDR1 as SEHNR and CDR2 as FQNEAQ (reference sequence). This CDR3 spans 17 amino acids. Trimming cost V 5 bases and J 0 bases; bases outside gene matches: 10. The CDR3 sequence is CASSPSRGLPSGNTIYF. Here the CDR3 DNA reads TGTGCCAGCAGCCCTTCGAGGGGGCTCCCCTCTGGAAACACCATATATTTT.

V gene TRBV19 combines with J gene TRBJ2-7, with a weak D call TRBD1 (6 bases). This CDR3 comprises 15 residues. Germline-derived CDR1 and CDR2 are LNHDA and SQIVND (reference sequence). V was clipped by 6 bases and J by 1 base, with 16 bases between them. The CDR3 bases are TGTGCCAGTAGGCTCCAAGGACAGCTTTCCTACGAGCAGTACTTC. It is translated as CASRLQGQLSYEQYF. The full variable domain, its missing parts supplied by reference TRBV19 and TRBJ2-7, is DGGITQSPKYLFRKEGQNVTLSCEQNLNHDAMYWYRQDPGQGLRLIYYSQIVNDFQKGDIAEGYSVSREKKESFPLTVTSAQKNPTAFYLCASRLQGQLSYEQYFGPGTRLTVT.

The chain has TRBV6-5 and TRBJ2-3; unclear D gene. Germline CDR1 is MNHEY and CDR2 is SVGAGI. The V end lost 10 bases, the J end lost 1 base, and 15 bases lay between the germline ends. The length of the CDR3 is 14 residues. In DNA form, the CDR3 reads TGTGCCACAACAGATGTTAAAGGCACAGATACGCAGTATTTT. Translated, it gives CATTDVKGTDTQYF.

This chain links TRBV29-1 with TRBJ1-1, with TRBD1 as a possible D gene (5 bases). Germline-derived CDR1 and CDR2 are SQVTM and ANQGSEA. V was pared by 4 bases and J by 12 bases, with 15 bases between. The CDR3 is 11 amino acids. CDR3 nucleotide sequence: TGCAGCGTTGTCCAGGGCCCGGTACCTTTCTTT. Translating it yields CSVVQGPVPFF.

V and J are TRBV6-5 and TRBJ1-5; perhaps TRBD1 as D (5 bases). The CDR3 is 14 residues long. Trimming removed 2 bases at V and 6 bases at J, with 11 bases between. Germline lookup yields CDR1 MNHEY and CDR2 SVGAGI. The CDR3, as DNA: TGTGCCAGCAGTTACCGCAGGGTAGGTCAGCCCCAGCATTTT. It translates to CASSYRRVGQPQHF.

The chain uses TRBV7-2 and TRBJ1-5; D gene ambiguous. CDR1 is SGHTA, CDR2 FQGNSA, per germline. The CDR3 contains 12 residues. Trimming removed 2 bases at V and 6 bases at J, with 5 bases between. CDR3 bases: TGTGCCAGCAGCTTACCCTCTCAGCCCCAGCATTTT. Its protein is CASSLPSQPQHF.

This clone was seen only a few times. This sequence joins TRBV10-3 and TRBJ1-1, with D unclear. V lost 4 bases and J lost 1, with 7 bases in between. The germline V gene has CDR1 ENHRY and CDR2 SYGVKD. The length of the CDR3 is 13 residues. The DNA for the CDR3 is TGTGCCATCAGTGTAACAAAGAACACTGAAGCTTTCTTT. Translation gives CAISVTKNTEAFF.

This clone has just one count. V gene TRBV28 combines with J gene TRBJ2-7; maybe TRBD1 (5 bases). This CDR3 has 13 amino acids. Deletions cut 6 bases from V and 2 bases from J, with 11 bases between. Germline-derived CDR1 and CDR2 are MDHEN and SYDVKM. The CDR3 loop is CASRSDTTYEQYF. CDR3 coding DNA: TGTGCCAGCAGATCGGACACAACCTACGAGCAGTACTTC.